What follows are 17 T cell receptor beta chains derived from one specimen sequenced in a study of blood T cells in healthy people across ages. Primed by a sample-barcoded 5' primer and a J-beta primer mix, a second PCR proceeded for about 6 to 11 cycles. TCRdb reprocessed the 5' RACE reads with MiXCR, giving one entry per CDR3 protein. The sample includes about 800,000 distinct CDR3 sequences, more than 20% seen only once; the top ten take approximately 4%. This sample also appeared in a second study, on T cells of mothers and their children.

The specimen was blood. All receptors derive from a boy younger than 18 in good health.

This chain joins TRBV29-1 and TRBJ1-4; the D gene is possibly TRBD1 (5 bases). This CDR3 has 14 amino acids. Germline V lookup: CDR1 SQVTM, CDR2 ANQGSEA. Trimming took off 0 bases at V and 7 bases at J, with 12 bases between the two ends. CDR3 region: CSVEDHRQGEKLFF. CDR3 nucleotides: TGCAGCGTTGAAGATCACAGGCAGGGTGAAAAACTGTTTTTT.

The CDR3: CAWSVTGPFGYEQYF. The CDR3 coding sequence is TGTGCCTGGAGTGTTACAGGGCCTTTTGGCTACGAGCAGTACTTC. This chain links TRBV30 with TRBJ2-7; possible D gene TRBD1, 6 bases. The CDR3 spans 15 residues. V was trimmed by 0 bases and J by 3 bases, leaving 15 bases between them. The germline V gene encodes CDR1 GTSNPN and CDR2 SVGIG (reference sequence). Filled out from reference TRBV30 and TRBJ2-7, the complete variable domain reads SQTIHQWPATLVQPVGSPLSLECTVEGTSNPNLYWYRQAAGRGLQLLFYSVGIGQISSEVPQNLSASRPQDRQFILSSKKLLLSDSGFYLCAWSVTGPFGYEQYFGPGTRLTVT.

CDR3 sequence: CASSFGPGAIYGYTF. For the CDR3, the DNA is TGTGCCAGTAGTTTCGGACCGGGGGCTATCTATGGCTACACCTTC. The rearrangement joins TRBV19 to TRBJ1-2, with a weak D call TRBD1 (6 bases). CDR3 size: 15 residues. Germline V CDR1 and CDR2: LNHDA, SQIVND (reference sequence). V was clipped by 5 bases and J by 4 bases, with 17 bases between them.

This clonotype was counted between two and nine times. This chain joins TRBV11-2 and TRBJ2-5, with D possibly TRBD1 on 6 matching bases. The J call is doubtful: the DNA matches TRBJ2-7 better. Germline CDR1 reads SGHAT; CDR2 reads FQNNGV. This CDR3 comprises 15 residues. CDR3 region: CASSLVFGQNYEQYF. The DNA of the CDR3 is TGTGCCAGCAGCTTAGTGTTCGGACAGAACTACGAGCAGTACTTC.

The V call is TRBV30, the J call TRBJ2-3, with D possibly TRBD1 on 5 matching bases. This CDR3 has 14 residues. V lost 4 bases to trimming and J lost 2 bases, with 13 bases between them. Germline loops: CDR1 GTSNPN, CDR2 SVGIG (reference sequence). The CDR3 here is CAWNGVGPTDTQYF. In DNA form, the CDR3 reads TGTGCCTGGAATGGGGTGGGGCCCACAGATACGCAGTATTTT.

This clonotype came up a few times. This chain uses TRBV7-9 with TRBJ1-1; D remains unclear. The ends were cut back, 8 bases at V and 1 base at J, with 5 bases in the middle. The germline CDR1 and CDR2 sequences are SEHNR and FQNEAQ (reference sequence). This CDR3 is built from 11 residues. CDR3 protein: CASSTNTEAFF. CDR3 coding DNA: TGTGCCAGCTCAACGAACACTGAAGCTTTCTTT.

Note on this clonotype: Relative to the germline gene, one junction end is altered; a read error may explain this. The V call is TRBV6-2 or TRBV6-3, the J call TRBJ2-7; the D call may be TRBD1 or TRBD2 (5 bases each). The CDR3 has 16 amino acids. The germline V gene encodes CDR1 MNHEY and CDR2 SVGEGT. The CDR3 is CAGSYHPNERDRGWYF. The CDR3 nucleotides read TGTGCCGGCAGCTACCATCCGAACGAGAGGGACCGCGGTTGGTACTTC.

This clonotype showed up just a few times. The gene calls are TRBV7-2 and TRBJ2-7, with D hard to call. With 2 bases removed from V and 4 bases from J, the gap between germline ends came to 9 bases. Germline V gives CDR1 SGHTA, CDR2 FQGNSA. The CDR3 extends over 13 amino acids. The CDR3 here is CASSLSPLYEQYF. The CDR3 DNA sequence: TGTGCCAGCAGCTTATCGCCCCTTTACGAGCAGTACTTC.

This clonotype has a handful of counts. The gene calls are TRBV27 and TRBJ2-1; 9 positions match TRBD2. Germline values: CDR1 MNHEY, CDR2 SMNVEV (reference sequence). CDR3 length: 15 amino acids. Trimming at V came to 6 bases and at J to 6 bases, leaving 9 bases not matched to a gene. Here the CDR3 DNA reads TGTGCCAGCAGGGCGAGCGGGAGGAACCTCAATGAGCAGTTCTTC. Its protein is CASRASGRNLNEQFF.

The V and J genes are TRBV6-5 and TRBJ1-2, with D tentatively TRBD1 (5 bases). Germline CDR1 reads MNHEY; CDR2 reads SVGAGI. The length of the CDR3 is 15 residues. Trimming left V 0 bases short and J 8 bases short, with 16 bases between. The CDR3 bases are TGTGCCAGCAGTTACTCGGGACGGGCGGCGGAGGGCTACACCTTC. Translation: CASSYSGRAAEGYTF.

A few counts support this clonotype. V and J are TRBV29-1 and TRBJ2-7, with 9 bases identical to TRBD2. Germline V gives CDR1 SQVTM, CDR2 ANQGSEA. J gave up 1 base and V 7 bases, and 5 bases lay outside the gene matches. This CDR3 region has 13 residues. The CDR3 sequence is CSALAGASYEQYF. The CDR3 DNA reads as TGCAGCGCCTTAGCGGGGGCTTCCTACGAGCAGTACTTC.

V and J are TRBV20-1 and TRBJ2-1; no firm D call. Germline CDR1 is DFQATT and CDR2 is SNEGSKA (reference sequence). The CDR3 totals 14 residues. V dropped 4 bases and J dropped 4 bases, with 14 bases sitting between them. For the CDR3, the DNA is TGCAGTGCTACCAGCATGTTTAGTTACAATGAGCAGTTCTTC. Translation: CSATSMFSYNEQFF.

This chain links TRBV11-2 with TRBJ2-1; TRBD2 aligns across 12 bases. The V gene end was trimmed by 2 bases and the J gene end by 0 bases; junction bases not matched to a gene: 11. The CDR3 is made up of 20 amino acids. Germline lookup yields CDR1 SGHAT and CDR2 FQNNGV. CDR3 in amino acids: CASSLRGWLAGGGSYNEQFF. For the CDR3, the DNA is TGTGCCAGCAGCTTACGGGGATGGCTAGCGGGGGGGGGCTCCTACAATGAGCAGTTCTTC.

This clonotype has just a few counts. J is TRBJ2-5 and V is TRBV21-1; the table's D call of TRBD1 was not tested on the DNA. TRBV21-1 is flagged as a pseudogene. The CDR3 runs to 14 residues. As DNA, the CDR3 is TGTGCCAGCAGCGCCGGGACAGATTGGGAGACCCAGTACTTC. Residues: CASSAGTDWETQYF.

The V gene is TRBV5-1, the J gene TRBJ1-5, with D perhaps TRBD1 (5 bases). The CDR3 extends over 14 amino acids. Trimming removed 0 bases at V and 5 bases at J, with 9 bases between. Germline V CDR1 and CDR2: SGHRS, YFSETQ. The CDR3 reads CASSLEAGHQPQHF. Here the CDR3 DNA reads TGCGCCAGCAGCTTGGAGGCAGGGCATCAGCCCCAGCATTTT.

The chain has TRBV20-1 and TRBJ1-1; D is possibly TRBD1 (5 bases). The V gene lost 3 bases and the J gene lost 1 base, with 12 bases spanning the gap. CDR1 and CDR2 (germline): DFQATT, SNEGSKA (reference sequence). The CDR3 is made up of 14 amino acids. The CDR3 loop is CSASPGPANTEAFF. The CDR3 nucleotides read TGCAGTGCTAGCCCGGGACCCGCGAACACTGAAGCTTTCTTT.

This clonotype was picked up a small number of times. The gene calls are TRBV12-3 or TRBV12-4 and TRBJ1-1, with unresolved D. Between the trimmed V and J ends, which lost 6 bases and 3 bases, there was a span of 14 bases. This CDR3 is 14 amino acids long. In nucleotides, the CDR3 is TGTGCCAGCAGCCCTGGTGGGTTCGACACTGAAGCTTTCTTT. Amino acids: CASSPGGFDTEAFF.